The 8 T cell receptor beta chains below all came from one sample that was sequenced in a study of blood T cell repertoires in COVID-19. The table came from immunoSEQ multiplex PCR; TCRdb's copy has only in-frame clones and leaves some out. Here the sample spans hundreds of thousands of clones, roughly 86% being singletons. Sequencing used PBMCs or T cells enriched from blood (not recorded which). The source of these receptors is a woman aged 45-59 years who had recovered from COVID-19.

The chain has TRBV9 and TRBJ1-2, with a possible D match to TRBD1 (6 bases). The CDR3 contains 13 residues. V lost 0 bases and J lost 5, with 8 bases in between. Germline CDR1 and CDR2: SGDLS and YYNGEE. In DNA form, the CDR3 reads TGTGCCAGCAGCGTAGGGACAGAGTATGGCTACACCTTC. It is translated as CASSVGTEYGYTF.

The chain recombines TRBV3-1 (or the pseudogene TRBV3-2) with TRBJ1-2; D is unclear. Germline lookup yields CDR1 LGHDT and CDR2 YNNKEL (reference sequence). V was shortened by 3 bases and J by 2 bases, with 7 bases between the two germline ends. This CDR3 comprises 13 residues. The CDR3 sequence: CASSQYTNYGYTF. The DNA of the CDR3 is TGTGCCAGCAGCCAGTACACAAACTATGGCTACACCTTC.

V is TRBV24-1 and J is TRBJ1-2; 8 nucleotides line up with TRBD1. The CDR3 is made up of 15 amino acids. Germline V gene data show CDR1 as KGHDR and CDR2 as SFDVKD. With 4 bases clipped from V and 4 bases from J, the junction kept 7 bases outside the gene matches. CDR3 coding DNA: TGTGCCACCAGTGAGACGGGACAGGAGCGCTATGGCTACACCTTC. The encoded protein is CATSETGQERYGYTF.

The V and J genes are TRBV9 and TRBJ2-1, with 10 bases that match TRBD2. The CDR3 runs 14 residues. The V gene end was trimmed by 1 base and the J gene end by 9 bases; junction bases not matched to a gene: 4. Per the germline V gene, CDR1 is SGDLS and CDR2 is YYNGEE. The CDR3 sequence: CASSVNLAGGEQFF. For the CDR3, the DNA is TGTGCCAGCAGCGTAAACTTAGCGGGAGGTGAGCAGTTCTTC.

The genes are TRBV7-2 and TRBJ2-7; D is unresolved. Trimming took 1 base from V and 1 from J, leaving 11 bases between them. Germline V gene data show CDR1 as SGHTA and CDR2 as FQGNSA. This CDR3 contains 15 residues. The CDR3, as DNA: TGTGCCAGCAGCTTAGTGGTGCAGAATTCCTACGAGCAGTACTTC. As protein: CASSLVVQNSYEQYF.

CDR3 loop: CASSTLGRGKANYGYTF. The CDR3 nucleotides read TGTGCCAGTAGTACCTTAGGCAGGGGCAAGGCTAACTATGGCTACACCTTC. This chain links TRBV19 with TRBJ1-2; perhaps TRBD1 as D (6 bases). The CDR3 runs 17 residues. V was shortened by 4 bases and J by 0 bases, with 18 bases between the two germline ends. Germline assignment: CDR1 LNHDA and CDR2 SQIVND (reference sequence).

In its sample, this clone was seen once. Here the CDR3 DNA reads TGCAGCGTTGGAGGGATCAATCAGCCCCAGCATTTT. Its protein product is CSVGGINQPQHF. This chain links TRBV29-1 with TRBJ1-5; D call uncertain. The CDR3 contains 12 residues. Germline V gene lookup returns CDR1 SQVTM and CDR2 ANQGSEA. With 4 bases removed from V and 3 bases from J, the gap between germline ends came to 7 bases.

Here the CDR3 reads CASSVRSSGNTIYF. Written as DNA, the CDR3 is TGTGCCAGCAGCGTGAGGAGTTCGGGAAACACCATATATTTT. The chain carries TRBV9 and TRBJ1-3; D uncertain. V lost 2 bases to trimming and J lost 4 bases, with 10 bases between them. CDR3 length: 14 amino acids. Germline V lookup: CDR1 SGDLS, CDR2 YYNGEE.